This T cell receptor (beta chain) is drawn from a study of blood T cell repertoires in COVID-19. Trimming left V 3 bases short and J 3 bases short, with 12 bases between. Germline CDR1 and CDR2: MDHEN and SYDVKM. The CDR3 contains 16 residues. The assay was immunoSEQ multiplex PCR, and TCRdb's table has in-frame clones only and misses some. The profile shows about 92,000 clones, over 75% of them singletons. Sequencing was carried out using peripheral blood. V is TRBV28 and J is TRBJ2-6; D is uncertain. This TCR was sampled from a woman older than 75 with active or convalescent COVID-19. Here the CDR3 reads CASSLGFTGGANVLTF. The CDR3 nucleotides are TGTGCCAGCAGTTTGGGCTTCACTGGTGGGGCCAACGTCCTGACTTTC.